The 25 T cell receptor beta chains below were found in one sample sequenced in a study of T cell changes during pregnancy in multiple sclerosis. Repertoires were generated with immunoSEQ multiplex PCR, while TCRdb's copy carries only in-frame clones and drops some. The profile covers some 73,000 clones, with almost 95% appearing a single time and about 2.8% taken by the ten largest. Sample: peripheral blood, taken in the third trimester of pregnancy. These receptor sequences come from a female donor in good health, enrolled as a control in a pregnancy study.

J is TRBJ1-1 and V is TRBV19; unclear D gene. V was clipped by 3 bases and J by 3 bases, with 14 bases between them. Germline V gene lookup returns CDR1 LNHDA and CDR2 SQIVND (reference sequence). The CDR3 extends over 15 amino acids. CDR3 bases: TGTGCCAGTAGTATGGGCCGCACCGGGGACACTGAAGCTTTCTTT. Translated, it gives CASSMGRTGDTEAFF. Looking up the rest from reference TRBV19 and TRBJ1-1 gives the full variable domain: DGGITQSPKYLFRKEGQNVTLSCEQNLNHDAMYWYRQDPGQGLRLIYYSQIVNDFQKGDIAEGYSVSREKKESFPLTVTSAQKNPTAFYLCASSMGRTGDTEAFFGQGTRLTVV.

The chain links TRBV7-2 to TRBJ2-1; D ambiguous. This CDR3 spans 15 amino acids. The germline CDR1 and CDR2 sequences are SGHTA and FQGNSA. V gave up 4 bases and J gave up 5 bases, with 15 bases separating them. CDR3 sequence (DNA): TGTGCCAGCAGCTCTTATTCCCGGAGAAACAATGAGCAGTTCTTC. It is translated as CASSSYSRRNNEQFF.

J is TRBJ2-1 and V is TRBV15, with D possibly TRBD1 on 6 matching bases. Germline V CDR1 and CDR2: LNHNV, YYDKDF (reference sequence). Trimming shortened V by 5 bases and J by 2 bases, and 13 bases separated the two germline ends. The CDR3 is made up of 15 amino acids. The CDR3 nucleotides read TGTGCCACCAGCCCCCCCGGGACAACCTACAATGAGCAGTTCTTC. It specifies CATSPPGTTYNEQFF.

CDR3 region: CASSQGLAGVSRELFF. DNA of the CDR3: TGTGCCAGCAGCCAAGGACTAGCGGGAGTGTCCCGGGAGCTGTTTTTT. J is TRBJ2-2 and V is TRBV4-2; TRBD2 matches 12 bases. V dropped 1 base and J dropped 9; count of bases not matched to a gene: 6. In germline, CDR1 is LGHNA, CDR2 YNFKEQ. The CDR3 runs to 16 residues.

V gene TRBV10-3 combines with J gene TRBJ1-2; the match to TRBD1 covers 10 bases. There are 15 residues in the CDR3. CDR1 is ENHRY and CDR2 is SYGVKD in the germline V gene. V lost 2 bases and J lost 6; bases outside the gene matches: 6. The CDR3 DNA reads TGTGCCATCAGTGAGCGGGGACAGGGGTGGGATGGCTACACCTTC. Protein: CAISERGQGWDGYTF.

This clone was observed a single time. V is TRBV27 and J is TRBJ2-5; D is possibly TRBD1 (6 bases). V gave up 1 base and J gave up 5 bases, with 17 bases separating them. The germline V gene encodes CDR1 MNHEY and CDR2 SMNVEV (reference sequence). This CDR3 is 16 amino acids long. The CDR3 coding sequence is TGTGCCAGCAGTTTATGGGGTCAGGGGAAAGTGGAGACCCAGTACTTC. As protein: CASSLWGQGKVETQYF.

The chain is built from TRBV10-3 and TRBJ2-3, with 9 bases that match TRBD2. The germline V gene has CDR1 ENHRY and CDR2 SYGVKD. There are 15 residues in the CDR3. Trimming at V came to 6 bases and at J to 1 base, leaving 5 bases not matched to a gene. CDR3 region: CAISQTSGRTDTQYF. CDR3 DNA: TGTGCCATCAGCCAGACTAGCGGCCGCACAGATACGCAGTATTTT.

CDR3 sequence reads: CASSEALRGYEQYF. CDR3 nucleotide sequence: TGTGCCAGCAGTGAGGCTCTCCGGGGTTACGAGCAGTACTTC. This chain links TRBV6-1 with TRBJ2-7; possibly TRBD2 for D (5 bases). Trimming cost V 3 bases and J 4 bases, with 13 bases left between them. CDR1 and CDR2 (germline): MNHNS, SASEGT. The CDR3 has 14 residues.

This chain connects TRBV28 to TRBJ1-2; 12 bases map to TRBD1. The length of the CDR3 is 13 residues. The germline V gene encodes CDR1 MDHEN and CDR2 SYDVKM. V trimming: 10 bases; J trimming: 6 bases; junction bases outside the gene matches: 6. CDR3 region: CATWDRGLDGYTF. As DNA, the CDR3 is TGTGCCACATGGGACAGGGGGCTTGATGGCTACACCTTC.

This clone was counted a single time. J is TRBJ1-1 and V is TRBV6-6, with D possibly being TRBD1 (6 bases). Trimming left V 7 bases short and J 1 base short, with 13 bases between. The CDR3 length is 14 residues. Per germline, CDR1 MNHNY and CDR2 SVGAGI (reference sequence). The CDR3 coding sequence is TGTGCCAGCATTGACAGGATGGGGAACACTGAAGCTTTCTTT. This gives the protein CASIDRMGNTEAFF.

In DNA form, the CDR3 reads TGTGCCAGCAGCTTGGGAGGAGTGGGAGGGTTGATCACTGAAGCTTTCTTT. Its translation is CASSLGGVGGLITEAFF. This chain links TRBV5-4 with TRBJ1-1, with D unresolved. Germline lookup yields CDR1 SGHNT and CDR2 YYREEE (reference sequence). This CDR3 is built from 17 residues. V shed 0 bases and J shed 4 bases, with 19 bases lying between them.

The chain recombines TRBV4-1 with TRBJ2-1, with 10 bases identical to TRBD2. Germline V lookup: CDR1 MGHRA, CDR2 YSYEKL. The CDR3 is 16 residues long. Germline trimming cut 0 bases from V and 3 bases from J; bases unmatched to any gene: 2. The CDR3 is CASSQESGGDYNEQFF. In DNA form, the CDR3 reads TGCGCCAGCAGCCAAGAAAGCGGGGGGGACTACAATGAGCAGTTCTTC.

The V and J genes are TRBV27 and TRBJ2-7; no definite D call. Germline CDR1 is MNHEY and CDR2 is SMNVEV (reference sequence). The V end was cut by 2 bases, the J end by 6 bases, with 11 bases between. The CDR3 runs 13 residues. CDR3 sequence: CASSLAIRTEQYF. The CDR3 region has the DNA TGTGCCAGCAGTTTAGCAATCAGAACCGAGCAGTACTTC.

The CDR3 nucleotides read TGTGCCAGCAGTTCGGCGAGGGGGCTGTCCACTGAAGCTTTCTTT. Protein: CASSSARGLSTEAFF. The chain combines TRBV28 with TRBJ1-1; TRBD1 matches at 7 bases. V shed 4 bases, J shed 4 bases, and the junction held 9 bases outside the gene matches. The germline gives CDR1 MDHEN, CDR2 SYDVKM. The CDR3 has 15 amino acids. Full variable domain (missing parts from reference TRBV28 and TRBJ1-1): DVKVTQSSRYLVKRTGEKVFLECVQDMDHENMFWYRQDPGLGLRLIYFSYDVKMKEKGDIPEGYSVSREKKERFSLILESASTNQTSMYLCASSSARGLSTEAFFGQGTRLTVV.

Here the CDR3 reads CASPLQGMTYNEQFF. DNA of the CDR3: TGTGCCAGCCCCCTACAGGGGATGACCTACAATGAGCAGTTCTTC. V and J are TRBV18 and TRBJ2-1; TRBD1 agrees at 7 bases. Trimming cost V 8 bases and J 2 bases; bases outside gene matches: 9. In germline, CDR1 is KGHSH, CDR2 LQKENI. The CDR3 spans 15 residues.

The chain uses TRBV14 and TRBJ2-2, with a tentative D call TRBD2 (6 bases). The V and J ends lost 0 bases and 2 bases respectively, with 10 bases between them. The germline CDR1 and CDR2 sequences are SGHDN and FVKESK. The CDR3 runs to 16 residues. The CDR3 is CASSQDGGSNTGELFF. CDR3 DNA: TGTGCCAGCAGCCAAGATGGGGGGAGTAACACCGGGGAGCTGTTTTTT.

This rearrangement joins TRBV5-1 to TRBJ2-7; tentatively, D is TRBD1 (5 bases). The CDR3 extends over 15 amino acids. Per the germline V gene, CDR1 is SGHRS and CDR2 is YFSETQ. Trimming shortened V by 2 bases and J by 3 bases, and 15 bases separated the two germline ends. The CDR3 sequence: CASSLEKGPDYEQYF. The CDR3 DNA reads TGCGCCAGCAGCTTAGAGAAGGGGCCGGACTACGAGCAGTACTTC.

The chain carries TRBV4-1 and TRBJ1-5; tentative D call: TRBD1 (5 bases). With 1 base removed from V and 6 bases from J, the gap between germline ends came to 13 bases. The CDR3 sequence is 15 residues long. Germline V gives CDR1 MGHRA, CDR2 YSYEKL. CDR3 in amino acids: CASSQVRDSGQPQHF. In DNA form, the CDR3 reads TGCGCCAGCAGCCAAGTAAGGGACTCTGGTCAGCCCCAGCATTTT.

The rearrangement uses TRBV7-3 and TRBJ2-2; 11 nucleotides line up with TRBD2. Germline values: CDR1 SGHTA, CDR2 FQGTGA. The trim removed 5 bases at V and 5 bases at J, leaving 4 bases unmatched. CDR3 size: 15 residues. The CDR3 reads CASSGSSGRTGELFF. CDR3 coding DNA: TGTGCCAGCAGCGGGTCTAGCGGGAGGACCGGGGAGCTGTTTTTT.

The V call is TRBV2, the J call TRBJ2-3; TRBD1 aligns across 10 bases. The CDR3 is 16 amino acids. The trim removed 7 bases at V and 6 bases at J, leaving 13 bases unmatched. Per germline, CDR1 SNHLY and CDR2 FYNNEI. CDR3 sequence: CASIPGQGQGLDTQYF. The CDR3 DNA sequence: TGTGCCAGCATCCCCGGGCAGGGACAGGGGCTTGATACGCAGTATTTT.

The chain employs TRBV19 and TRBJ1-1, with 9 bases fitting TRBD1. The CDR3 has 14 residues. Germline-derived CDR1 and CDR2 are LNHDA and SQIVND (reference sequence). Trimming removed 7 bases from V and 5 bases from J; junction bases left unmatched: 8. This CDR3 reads CASTPTGGWTEAFF. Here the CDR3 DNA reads TGTGCCAGTACCCCGACAGGGGGGTGGACTGAAGCTTTCTTT.

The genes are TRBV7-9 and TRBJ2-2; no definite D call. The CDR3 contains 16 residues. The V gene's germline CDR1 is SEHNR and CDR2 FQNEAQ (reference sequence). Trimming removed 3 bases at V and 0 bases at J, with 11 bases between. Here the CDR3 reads CASSLIQAPNTGELFF. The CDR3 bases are TGTGCCAGCAGCTTGATCCAAGCCCCGAACACCGGGGAGCTGTTTTTT.

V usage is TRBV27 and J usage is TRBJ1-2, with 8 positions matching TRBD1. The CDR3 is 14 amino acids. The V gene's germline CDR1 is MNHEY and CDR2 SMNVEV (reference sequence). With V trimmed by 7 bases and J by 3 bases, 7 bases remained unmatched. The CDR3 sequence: CASTKTGEDYGYTF. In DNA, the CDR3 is TGTGCCAGCACCAAGACAGGGGAGGACTATGGCTACACCTTC.

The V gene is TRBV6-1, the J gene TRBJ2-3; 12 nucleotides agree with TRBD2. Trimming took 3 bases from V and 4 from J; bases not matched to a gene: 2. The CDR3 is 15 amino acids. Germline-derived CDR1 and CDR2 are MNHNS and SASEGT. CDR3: CASSDLAGGADTQYF. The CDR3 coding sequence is TGTGCCAGCAGTGACCTAGCGGGAGGGGCAGATACGCAGTATTTT.

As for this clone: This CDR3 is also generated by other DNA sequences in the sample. CDR3 sequence reads: CASSPVGARRYGYTF. CDR3 bases: TGTGCCAGCTCACCGGTGGGGGCGAGGCGGTATGGCTACACCTTC. The V and J genes are TRBV18 and TRBJ1-2, with D possibly TRBD1 on 6 matching bases. CDR1 KGHSH and CDR2 LQKENI come from the germline V gene. With 3 bases removed from V and 5 bases from J, the gap between germline ends came to 16 bases. The CDR3 contains 15 residues.